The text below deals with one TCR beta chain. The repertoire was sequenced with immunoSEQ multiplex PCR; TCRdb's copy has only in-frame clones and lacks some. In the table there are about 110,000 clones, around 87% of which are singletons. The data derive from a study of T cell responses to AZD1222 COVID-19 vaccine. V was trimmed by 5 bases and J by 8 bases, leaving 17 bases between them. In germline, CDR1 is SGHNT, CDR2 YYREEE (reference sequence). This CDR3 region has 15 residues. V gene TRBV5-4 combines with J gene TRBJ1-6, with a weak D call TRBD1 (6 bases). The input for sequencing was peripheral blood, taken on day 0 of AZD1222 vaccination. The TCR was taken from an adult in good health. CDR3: CASSPDASGDSPLHF. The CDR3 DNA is TGTGCCAGCAGTCCGGACGCCTCAGGGGATTCACCCCTCCACTTT.